The clone carrying this TCR beta chain was counted a few times. Its antigen is not known. The sample comes from a study of T cell repertoires in cytomegalovirus infection. The wider study: As its CMV epitopes, the study selected recently identified HLA-C-restricted and well-studied HLA-B-restricted targets. Through public TCR beta signatures, both CMV infection and matching HLA type were indicated.

MiXCR, run by TCRdb on the reads, gives a single entry per CDR3 protein. This sample yields some 320,000 distinct CDR3 sequences, of which about 27% are seen a single time; 15% to 25% belongs to the top ten. The CDR3 runs 17 residues. With V trimmed by 3 bases and J by 2 bases, 10 bases remained unmatched. Germline V gene sequence: CDR1 SGHTA, CDR2 FQGTGA. This TCR was recovered from a human donor in good health (CMV status not recorded). Some clones in this sample may be carry-over from other donors' samples. Sequenced here: cultured PBMCs, sampled from culture after CMV antigen stimulation. V gene TRBV7-3 combines with J gene TRBJ2-3; 8 positions agree with TRBD2. CDR3 bases: TGTGCCAGCAGCTTCACCGGGCGTAGCGGGGTCACAGATACGCAGTATTTT. This gives the protein CASSFTGRSGVTDTQYF.